The sequence of this T cell receptor (beta chain) was determined in a study of cytotoxic CD8 clonotypes in ibrutinib-treated CLL. The source of around 1.8 micrograms of genomic DNA for TCR beta libraries was cryopreserved PBMCs. The assay was immunoSEQ multiplex PCR, and TCRdb's table has in-frame clones only and misses some. The sample holds around 250,000 clones; 60% to 75% are singletons and the top ten take roughly 15%. Germline V CDR1 and CDR2: MNHNY, SVGAGI (reference sequence). Deletions cut 4 bases from V and 0 bases from J, with 16 bases between. There are 16 residues in the CDR3. For this clone: Its target is not known.

Overall study results and limits: Baseline clonality, higher than in age-matched healthy donors, tracked circulating CD8+ T-cell counts.

The specimen comprised PBMCs, sampled after 24 months of ibrutinib treatment. This receptor was identified in a human donor with chronic lymphocytic leukemia. This chain uses TRBV6-6 with TRBJ2-7, with D possibly being TRBD1 (6 bases). CDR3 bases: TGTGCCAGCAGTTCATCCGGGACGGACAGCTCCTACGAGCAGTACTTC. This codes for CASSSSGTDSSYEQYF.